The following is a T cell receptor (beta chain) sequence with its context. Only a few counts were recorded for this clone. No antigen is known for it. No base-level quality is on record; no much larger clone is a single base apart. These data are taken from a study of OX40 agonist ivuxolimab in advanced cancers. For context, the study as a whole: Ivuxolimab, which targeted the costimulatory receptor OX40 (CD134), was an agonistic, fully human IgG2 monoclonal antibody. Partial responses were achieved by three dose-escalation patients, of whom one had hepatocellular carcinoma and two had cutaneous melanoma. The point of sequencing TCRbeta in the periphery was to test whether ivuxolimab changed TCR sequence diversity and drove clonal T-cell expansion. Intravenous ivuxolimab was administered to patients every 2 weeks at six dose levels: 0.01, 0.1, 0.3, 1.5, 3 and 10 mg/kg. The paper covers the monotherapy dose-escalation part of the phase I ivuxolimab trial, which included N ≈ 54 patients. Of the approximately 50 dose-escalation patients, hepatocellular carcinoma was present in about 20, melanoma in about 15, renal cell carcinoma in 9 and head and neck cancer in 9. Patients were allowed to have had prior anti-PD-1, anti-PD-L1 or anti-CTLA-4 therapy, and around two fifths of the dose-escalation patients had been treated with checkpoint inhibitors. The dose-escalation cohort was approximately 83% male with a mean age of 60 years, ranging from about 23 to 85. What the study reported, not specific to this receptor: In the 0.1-3.0 mg/kg groups, partial responders had among the lowest normalized peripheral clonal expansion, particularly in CD8+ T cells. Low levels of normalized T-cell clonal expansion were also seen in some patients who did not respond. After ivuxolimab, CD8+ T cells had more expanded clones than CD4+ T cells on average. At doses of 0.1 to 3.0 mg/kg, clonal expansion of both CD4+ and CD8+ T cells in blood was seen between baseline and week 6. The antigen specificity of the clonally expanded peripheral T cells was not determined.

Patients with autoimmune disease history or receiving systemic immunosuppression were excluded from the trial. In every dose cohort, peripheral blood was drawn for TCR sequencing at baseline, cycle 4 day 1, and cycle 7 day 1. Samples came from an open-label, multicenter, first-in-human phase I dose-escalation trial of ivuxolimab. Adults with locally advanced or metastatic head and neck squamous cell, hepatocellular, melanoma or renal cell carcinoma were enrolled in the trial. CD4+ and CD8+ T cells were sorted separately from peripheral blood before TCR sequencing. For sequencing of the TCRbeta CDR3 region, genomic DNA was extracted from the sorted cells. The immunoSEQ Assay was used to sequence the TCRbeta CDR3 regions. TCRdb obtained this table from immuneACCESS and retained in-frame rearrangements with V and J assigned. These tables miss some clones; where compared with another copy, unresolved V genes account for less than half of the shortfall, and the remainder is unexplained. The sample includes about 33,000 clones, with roughly 74% observed a single time. Under 15% of the sample is taken by the ten largest.

The junction shows trimming of 0 bases on V and 8 bases on J, plus 14 bases between the germline ends. The CDR3 has 15 amino acids, counting the end cysteine and phenylalanine. CDR3 DNA is the only sequence kept; it has 45 bases, read in frame from the first base. For CDR1 and CDR2, the germline V gene lists SGDLS and YYNGEE. The rearranged chain carries TRBV9 and TRBJ1-4, with TRBD1 perhaps the D gene, on 5 matching bases. The clonotype comes from an adult with an advanced solid tumor such as melanoma, head and neck, liver or kidney cancer. Sample: CD4+ or CD8+ T cells sorted from blood, taken in a trial of the OX40 agonist ivuxolimab. The CDR3 is CASSVAGGYSEKLFF. The DNA sequence is as follows: TGTGCCAGCAGCGTAGCTGGGGGGTACAGCGAAAAACTGTTTTTT.